The rows below give T cell receptor beta chains drawn from one sample of a study of beta chain features in type 1 diabetes. Generated by immunoSEQ multiplex PCR, the TCRdb table keeps only in-frame clones and is missing some. In the table there are about 190,000 clones, approximately 8.4% of which are singletons. Sequenced input: central memory CD4+ T cells from blood. The receptors derive from a man aged 18 to 30 with type 1 diabetes. The CDR3 runs from the conserved cysteine through the conserved F or W. The D gene is left open where the match is weak. Only some rows state a clone size, as once, few, many or a class for expanded clones.

J gene	V gene	D gene	clone size	CDR3 protein	CDR3 DNA
TRBJ1-2	TRBV28	NA	NA	CASSLRSGNFYGYTF	TGTGCCAGCAGTTTACGGTCAGGAAACTTCTATGGCTACACCTTC
TRBJ2-1	TRBV19	TRBD2	NA	CASRPAGTYNEQFF	TGTGCCAGTAGACCAGCGGGAACCTACAATGAGCAGTTCTTC
TRBJ2-5	TRBV19	TRBD1	few	CASSITGGQETQYF	TGTGCCAGTAGTATTACAGGGGGCCAAGAGACCCAGTACTTC
TRBJ1-1	TRBV5-1	TRBD1	few	CASSLVGTGDTEAFF	TGCGCCAGCAGCTTGGTGGGGACAGGGGACACTGAAGCTTTCTTT
TRBJ2-1	TRBV30	NA	few	CAWSGDYNEQFF	TGTGCCTGGAGTGGAGACTACAATGAGCAGTTCTTC
TRBJ2-2	TRBV7-6	TRBD2	NA	CASSQTSGRAYGELFF	TGTGCCAGCAGCCAGACTAGCGGGAGGGCCTACGGGGAGCTGTTTTTT
TRBJ2-3	TRBV10-3	NA	few	CAILDYTTDTQYF	TGTGCCATCCTTGACTATACCACAGATACGCAGTATTTT
TRBJ1-1	TRBV2	NA	NA	CASSPQGFMNTEAFF	TGTGCCAGCAGTCCACAGGGTTTCATGAACACTGAAGCTTTCTTT
TRBJ2-3	TRBV6-1	TRBD2	few	CASKRSGSWTDTQYF	TGTGCCAGCAAGAGAAGCGGGAGTTGGACAGATACGCAGTATTTT
TRBJ2-2	TRBV6-5	NA	few	CASSPPNTGELFF	TGTGCCAGCAGTCCCCCCAATACCGGGGAGCTGTTTTTT
TRBJ2-1	TRBV19	NA	NA	CASSFHGSHEQFF	TGTGCCAGTAGTTTCCACGGGAGCCATGAGCAGTTCTTC
TRBJ1-2	TRBV18	NA	NA	CASSRGQLYGYTF	TGTGCCAGCTCCCGCGGACAGCTGTATGGCTACACCTTC
TRBJ2-7	TRBV15	TRBD1	NA	CATSRARQGRSSYEQYF	TGTGCCACCAGCAGAGCCAGACAGGGAAGGAGCTCCTACGAGCAGTACTTC
TRBJ2-3	TRBV28	NA	NA	CASSAPPTDTQYF	TGTGCCAGCAGTGCGCCGCCCACAGATACGCAGTATTTT
TRBJ1-5	TRBV28	TRBD1	few	CASSLPRDSSNQPQHF	TGTGCCAGCAGTTTACCACGGGACAGTAGCAATCAGCCCCAGCATTTT
TRBJ1-5	TRBV30	NA	few	CAWRADSNQPQHF	TGTGCCTGGAGGGCAGATAGCAATCAGCCCCAGCATTTT
TRBJ2-6	TRBV27	NA	few	CASSFGGSGANVLTF	TGTGCCAGCAGTTTCGGGGGCTCTGGGGCCAACGTCCTGACTTTC
TRBJ1-5	TRBV18	TRBD1	NA	CASSRDRDIQPQHF	TGTGCCAGCTCACGCGACAGGGATATCCAGCCCCAGCATTTT
TRBJ2-4	TRBV10-1	NA	NA	CASSDQGDIQYF	TGCGCCAGCAGTGACCAGGGTGACATTCAGTACTTC
TRBJ2-5	TRBV30	NA	NA	CAWSPGIQETQYF	TGTGCCTGGAGCCCAGGGATTCAAGAGACCCAGTACTTC
TRBJ2-2	TRBV5-1	TRBD1	NA	CASRPSGTGGLGELFF	TGCGCCAGCAGACCTTCCGGGACAGGGGGCCTCGGGGAGCTGTTTTTT
TRBJ1-5	TRBV10-2	TRBD1	many	CASSAGTGIQPQHF	TGCGCCAGCAGTGCCGGGACAGGGATACAGCCCCAGCATTTT
TRBJ2-7	TRBV4-2	NA	few	CASSQDAGASYEQYF	TGTGCCAGCAGCCAAGACGCAGGGGCCTCATACGAGCAGTACTTC
TRBJ2-1	TRBV19	NA	few	CASSIPGFKNEQFF	TGTGCCAGTAGTATCCCCGGGTTCAAGAATGAGCAGTTCTTC
TRBJ2-5	TRBV5-1	NA	NA	CASSKTGETQYF	TGCGCCAGCAGCAAGACCGGGGAGACCCAGTACTTC
TRBJ2-7	TRBV19	NA	NA	CASSSTDGTYEQYF	TGTGCCAGTAGTAGTACGGACGGGACCTACGAGCAGTACTTC
TRBJ2-5	TRBV5-1	NA	few	CASSSSPSQETQYF	TGCGCCAGCAGTTCCAGTCCATCCCAAGAGACCCAGTACTTC
TRBJ2-7	TRBV9	NA	NA	CASSVGATSYEQYF	TGTGCCAGCAGCGTGGGCGCTACCTCCTACGAGCAGTACTTC